This T cell receptor beta chain was identified during a study of CD8 T cells in ankylosing spondylitis. From germline, CDR1 is MGHRA and CDR2 YSYEKL. This CDR3 has 16 residues. The V gene end was trimmed by 3 bases and the J gene end by 3 bases; junction bases not matched to a gene: 8. Study observations and caveats: Blood of patients with ankylosing spondylitis appeared to be characterized by a TCR beta motif of eight highly homologous variants. Reported data indicate significant enrichment of disease-linked clones within matched ankylosing spondylitis synovial fluid. A subset of motif variants has previously been described in the synovial fluid and blood of reactive arthritis.

TCRdb fed the 5' RACE reads into MiXCR, producing one record per CDR3 protein. The data show over 600,000 distinct CDR3 sequences, with under 20% seen just once and about a fifth held by the top ten. This clonotype was detected only a few times. What it binds is not known. This chain joins TRBV4-1 and TRBJ2-1; 7 nucleotides line up with TRBD2. The sequence came from a male donor with ankylosing spondylitis. Sequencing was done on a sample of blood, either unsorted or a sorted T cell fraction (not recorded which). The CDR3 region has the DNA TGCGCCAGCAGCCAGGATCCGACGGGAGGCTACAATGAGCAGTTCTTC. Its protein product is CASSQDPTGGYNEQFF.